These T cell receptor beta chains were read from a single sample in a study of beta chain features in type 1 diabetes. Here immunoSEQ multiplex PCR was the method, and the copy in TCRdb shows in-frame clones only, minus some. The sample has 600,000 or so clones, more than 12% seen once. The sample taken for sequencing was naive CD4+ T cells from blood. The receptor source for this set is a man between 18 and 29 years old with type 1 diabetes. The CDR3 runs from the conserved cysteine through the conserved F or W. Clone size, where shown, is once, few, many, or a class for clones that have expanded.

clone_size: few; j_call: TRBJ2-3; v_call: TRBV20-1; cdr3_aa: CSAGITQYF
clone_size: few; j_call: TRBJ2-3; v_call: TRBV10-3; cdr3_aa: CAIKGPRGRGDTQYF
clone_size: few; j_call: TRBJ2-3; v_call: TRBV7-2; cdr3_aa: CASSSKLAVRTDTQYF
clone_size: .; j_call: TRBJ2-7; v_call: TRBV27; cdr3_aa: CASSLFSKSLRTETYEQYF
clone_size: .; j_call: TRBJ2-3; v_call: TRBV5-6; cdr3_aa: CASTITGTEFTDTQYF
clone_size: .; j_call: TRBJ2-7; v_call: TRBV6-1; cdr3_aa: CASSEVGFRYEQYF
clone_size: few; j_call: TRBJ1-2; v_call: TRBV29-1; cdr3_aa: CSVTGGYGYTF
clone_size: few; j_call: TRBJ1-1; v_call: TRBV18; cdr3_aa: CASSPPAREGTEAFF
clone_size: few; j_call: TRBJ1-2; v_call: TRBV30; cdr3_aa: CAWSSTAGRRSYYTF
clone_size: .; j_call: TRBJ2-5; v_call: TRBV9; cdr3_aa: CASSVGRGRETQYF
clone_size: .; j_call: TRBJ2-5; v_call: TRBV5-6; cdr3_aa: CASSPTRNGMTQYF